This TCR beta chain is from a study of blood T cells in healthy people across ages. About this clonotype itself: What it binds is not known.

The CDR3 spans 13 residues. V was trimmed by 7 bases and J by 0 bases, leaving 8 bases between them. Germline loops: CDR1 SGHRS, CDR2 YFSETQ. The study's findings and limits: Comparison with aged donors showed that long-lived donors had more naive CD4+ cells and higher diversity. No one knew whether donors had CMV, which possibly confounded expanded clonotype changes. Roughly linear declines in TCR beta diversity per million T cells occurred with age.

With a J-beta primer mix and a sample-barcoded 5' primer, a second PCR ran 7 to 11 cycles. Each of the cDNA molecules was tagged by a template-switch adaptor with 12 random nucleotides. MiXCR was run by TCRdb on the 5' RACE reads, yielding one entry per CDR3 protein. The data contain about 2 million distinct CDR3 sequences, about 50% of them singletons. The sample taken for sequencing was blood. The sequence was obtained from a middle-aged woman in good health. V gene TRBV5-1 combines with J gene TRBJ2-1; D unresolved. CDR3 DNA: TGCGCCAGCCGATTGGGCTCCTACAATGAGCAGTTCTTC. This codes for CASRLGSYNEQFF.